The clone carrying this T cell receptor (beta chain) was found once. Its matching antigen is unknown. This entry is derived from a study of OX40 agonist ivuxolimab in advanced cancers. Overall study: Treatment of patients was with ivuxolimab, an agonistic anti-OX40 (CD134) antibody. Patients received intravenous ivuxolimab every 2 weeks at 0.01 to 10 mg/kg. General study findings and limits: CD4+ and CD8+ blood T cells expanded clonally by week 6 at 0.1 to 3.0 mg/kg.

This CDR3 contains 11 residues. Germline V gene data show CDR1 as SQVTM and CDR2 as ANQGSEA. The V end lost 4 bases, the J end lost 6 bases, and 6 bases lay between the germline ends. Using immunoSEQ multiplex PCR, the repertoire was profiled, and TCRdb retains in-frame clones only, with some absent. The sample has around 21,000 clones, 85% to 90% seen once. Blood sampling took place at baseline, cycle 4 day 1, and cycle 7 day 1. This sequence was found in an adult with an advanced solid tumor such as melanoma, head and neck, liver or kidney cancer. The sequences come from CD4+ or CD8+ T cells sorted from blood, collected in a trial of the OX40 agonist ivuxolimab. V is TRBV29-1 and J is TRBJ2-2; D unresolved. Here the CDR3 DNA reads TGCAGCGTTGTTAGATCCGGGGAGCTGTTTTTT. Translating it yields CSVVRSGELFF.